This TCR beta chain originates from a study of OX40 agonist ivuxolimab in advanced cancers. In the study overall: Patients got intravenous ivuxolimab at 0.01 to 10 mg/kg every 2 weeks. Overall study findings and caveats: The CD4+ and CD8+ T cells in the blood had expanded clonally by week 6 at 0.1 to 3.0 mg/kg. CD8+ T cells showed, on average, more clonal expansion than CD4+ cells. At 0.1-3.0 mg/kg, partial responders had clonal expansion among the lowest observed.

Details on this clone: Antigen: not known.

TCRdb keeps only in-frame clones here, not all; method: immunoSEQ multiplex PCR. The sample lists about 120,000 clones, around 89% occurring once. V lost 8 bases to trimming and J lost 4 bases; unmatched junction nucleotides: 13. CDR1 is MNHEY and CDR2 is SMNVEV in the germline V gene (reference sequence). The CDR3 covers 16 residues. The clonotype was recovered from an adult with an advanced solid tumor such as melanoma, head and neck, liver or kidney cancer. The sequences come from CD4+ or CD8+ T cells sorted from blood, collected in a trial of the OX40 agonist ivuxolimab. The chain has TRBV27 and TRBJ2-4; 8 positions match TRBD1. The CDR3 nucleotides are TGTGCCAGCCAAATATCAACAGGGGGGAGAAAAAACATTCAGTACTTC. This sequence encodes CASQISTGGRKNIQYF.